This T cell receptor beta chain originates from a study of cytomegalovirus exposure and HLA in healthy donors (dated by TCRdb to 2016 to 2017). Turning to the overall study: In an earlier analysis of approximately 500 of the donors, approximately 260 Gb of sequence data and 90 million to 120 million unique TCR beta sequences from some 170 million T cells were reported. Five DR-DQ haplotypes were treated as single units for association and clustering because of strong linkage in the cohort. The later analysis used no new phenotypic data to find candidate immune exposures, relying instead on TCR beta sequences and their occurrence across donors. A separate validation cohort of roughly 120 different subjects was used in addition to the roughly 700-subject first cohort. In a later analysis, previously published TCR beta repertoires from about 670 donors were re-analyzed and high-resolution HLA genotyping was added so that TCR occurrence patterns could be studied. In a later genetic analysis, genome-wide SNP genotypes for about 55% of the 666 donors were used, and that subset was treated as a discovery cohort. The study was designed to test whether signatures of past pathogen exposure could be identified by cataloging public T cell receptors. Alongside the repertoire data, information on donor age, sex, ethnicity and CMV serostatus was compiled. Of the 398 genotyped donors, 81% were placed in the genetic ancestry cluster associated with self-reported Caucasian donors. An earlier analysis of fewer than 700 of the donors applied high-throughput TCR beta sequencing to assess whether each TCR beta V gene segment acted as functional or pseudogenic. To predict cytomegalovirus infection status, the study combined high-throughput TCR immunosequencing, statistical association of individual TCRs with disease status, and machine learning. The study profiled the T cell repertoires of under 700 subjects by immunosequencing and related them to cytomegalovirus serostatus. All discovery cohort repertoires had been generated using a single sequencing platform. On average, 235,054 unique TCR beta nucleotide sequences were sequenced per donor among fewer than 500 genotyped donors of the cohort, with 15% to 20% of those sequences being non-productive. The number of donors typed differed by locus, with 629-630 for A, B, C, DRB1 and DQB1, around 520 for DQA1, under 610 for DPA1, and about 450 for DPB1. HLA typing covered class I and class II loci at four-digit resolution. About 300 gigabases of sequencing data and 70 million to 85 million unique TCR sequences were included in an early release covering 550 to 800 HLA-typed donors. Summary of the overall study and its limitations: In a later analysis, HLA-associated TCR beta chains were found to be more clonally expanded and to have lower generation probabilities than equally common non-associated chains. In a later genetic analysis, fewer N-insertions in productive TCRs were reported among donors in an Asian-associated ancestry cluster than the roughly 700-donor mean. Most CMV-associated TCR beta chains appeared to be HLA-restricted in a later analysis, and the HLA associations seemed to be driven largely by CMV exposure. A later analysis found that TCR association rates varied across HLA loci, with DRB1 alleles showing the most associated TCRs and HLA-C alleles the fewest. Because HLA typing was missing for some donors at each locus, association tests included only the typed subset. In an earlier analysis of over 550 of the donors, most TCR beta V segments were observed in productive rearrangements about 87% or about 30% of the time, broadly matching IMGT annotations. The classifier was reported to diagnose cytomegalovirus status with high specificity and sensitivity in both the original cohort and the validation cohort. In this cohort, only TCR beta chains were sequenced, and detectable features were limited by the absence of alpha or paired-chain data. A later analysis reported that several top co-occurrence clusters appeared linked to parvovirus B19, influenza, CMV and Epstein-Barr virus. A further reported finding was that TCR beta sequences accurately predicted the HLA-A and HLA-B alleles for most subjects in the first cohort. Over 15 rarely observed V segments, including chromosome 9 orphons, were excluded from the earlier analysis of some 590 of the donors because counts were too low. A cluster of highly shared sequence variants was judged likely to be a technical artifact of the sequencing pipeline. The authors suggested that the approach could potentially be extended to other disease states and immunological phenotypes. A total of 150 or so TCR beta chains were listed by the study as associated with cytomegalovirus. Linkage disequilibrium might explain the correlated functional status among segregating V segments, but an unknown experimental factor could not be ruled out. The presence/absence analyses assumed that sequencing depth was roughly uniform across donors, and that assumption may not be true. In vitro tests confirmed that a few of the cytomegalovirus-associated TCR beta chains recognize cytomegalovirus antigens. Assigning TCR associations to individual alleles was difficult when HLA alleles, especially DR and DQ, strongly co-occurred. While some public TCRs were present in many individuals, most TCR sequences turned up only very rarely across donors. V-gene and J-gene trimming of TCR beta chains was associated with a missense DCLRE1C variant in a later genetic analysis, and the association was replicated in an independent cohort. For the cohort, immune exposure information was limited to CMV serostatus. In a later analysis, some 17,000 TCR beta sequences were associated with specific HLA alleles at a false discovery rate of 0.05. Some IMGT-functional V segments, including TRBV6-2 and TRBV6-3, could not be distinguished by the 87-base-pair reads and were therefore excluded.

Turning to this clone: No cognate antigen has been identified for it. The record has no base qualities; no much larger clone is one base away.

CDR1 and CDR2 were assigned from the germline V gene as SGHVS and FQNEAQ. The CDR3 goes from the cysteine to the phenylalanine over 18 residues. Of all the DNA, just the CDR3 is kept, 54 bases in frame from base 1. Unmatched junction bases come to 14, with V trimmed by 1 base and J by 3 bases. The method was the immunoSEQ multiplex PCR assay. For the multiplex PCR, a mixture combining 60 forward primers for TCR Vbeta segments and 13 reverse primers for TCR Jbeta segments was used. Amplification of the CDR3 region of rearranged TCR beta genes was performed with a multiplex PCR assay on genomic DNA. The Illumina HiSeq System was used to sequence the amplified TCR beta libraries as 87-base-pair reads. Per the authors' processing: A later analysis counted some 80 million unique TCR beta chains across the 666 repertoires, and around 9.9 million of these chains were shared by at least two donors. A nearest-neighbor algorithm error-corrected the raw reads and collapsed the reads into unique sequences, merging closely related sequences to remove PCR and sequencing errors. V, D and J gene segments were assigned by aligning CDR3 sequences to IMGT reference sequences. For a sequence to be retained, a match of at least six nucleotides to both a V gene segment and a J gene segment was required. A rearrangement counted as productive if the CDR3 had no stop codons and remained in frame with V and J, and every other rearrangement counted as non-productive. CDR3 was defined by IMGT convention, running from the second conserved V-encoded cysteine to the conserved J-encoded phenylalanine. The earlier analysis of about 590 of the donors excluded sequences that lacked an unambiguous match to a single V gene segment. An earlier analysis of several hundred of the donors called V segments functional above 56.7% productive rearrangements and segregating when the between-donor standard deviation exceeded 5%. To diagnose cytomegalovirus status from the catalog of TCR beta chain sequences, a statistical classification framework was built. A later analysis assigned V and J genes by comparing TCR nucleotide sequences with IMGT/GENE-DB human TR gene sequences. In a later analysis, CDR3 sequences and most-parsimonious VDJ recombination scenarios were assigned using the TCRdist pipeline. In a later analysis, each TCR beta chain was defined by its CDR3 amino acid sequence together with its V-gene family, and reads without a unique V-gene family were excluded. To address suspected cross-contamination and a sequencing artifact, a later analysis removed approximately 590 highly shared, low-generation-probability nucleotide sequences. For each public chain, a later analysis derived a clonal expansion index from normalized ranks of inferred template counts within each repertoire. In a later analysis, generation probabilities were computed using a VDJ recombination model fitted to out-of-frame rearrangements, and the results were checked against IGoR. In a later analysis, hypergeometric tests were used to score TCR-TCR, TCR-HLA and TCR-CMV co-occurrence, with a repertoire-size bias correction applied to TCR pairs. False discovery rates were estimated in a later analysis by permuting HLA or CMV assignments 20 times. A later analysis grouped co-occurring TCRs with DBSCAN, adding TCRdist sequence similarity when clustering within HLA-allele-positive subsets. Repertoires with fewer than 30,000 or more than 120,000 public chains were left out of co-occurrence clustering, as were a handful of repertoires with anomalous nucleotide sharing. As stored in TCRdb, this immuneACCESS dataset retains in-frame rearrangements with V and J assigned. A fraction of the clones does not appear; measured against another copy, unresolved V genes explain less than half of the discrepancy, and the remainder lacks a known reason. From that table come the V and J calls and clone size; the DNA was used to work out D and trimming. The sample table contains fewer than 150,000 clones; only one count was recorded for around 77% of them. The ten biggest clones cover roughly 2% of the sample.

In total, 500 to 700 healthy bone marrow donors made up the cohort. At the time of sampling, every cohort member was nominally healthy, though immune exposures that went unrecorded were likely present. The donor was CMV seronegative and belonged to the group of several hundred seronegative cohort members. Every donor gave a peripheral blood sample, and the peripheral blood mononuclear cells from that sample were used for TCR beta sequencing. Genomic DNA was extracted from the blood cell samples with the Qiagen DNeasy Blood Extraction Kit. The sequence is built from TRBV7-8 and TRBJ1-2, with 7 bases matching TRBD1. This TCR derives from a young man in good health and CMV-seronegative. The sample taken for sequencing was PBMCs. DNA sequence: TGTGCCAGCAGCTTAGGCAGGCGACAGGGTGTTAATGACTATGGCTACACCTTC. Its protein is CASSLGRRQGVNDYGYTF.